One and the same sample provided the 24 T cell receptor beta chains below, sequenced in a study of neurological immune-mediated disorders. TCRdb called the 5' RACE reads again in MiXCR, with one record for every CDR3 protein. The data hold roughly 50,000 distinct CDR3 sequences, with about an eighth observed a single time. The sequenced sample was PBMCs. These receptors were taken from an older woman with HTLV-1-associated myelopathy (HAM/TSP).

This clonotype was recorded at least ten times. This chain connects TRBV27 to TRBJ2-2; D gene ambiguous. Per the germline V gene, CDR1 is MNHEY and CDR2 is SMNVEV (reference sequence). V lost 3 bases, J lost 6 bases, and 8 bases lay in between. There are 13 residues in the CDR3. The CDR3 DNA reads as TGTGCCAGCAGTTTCGGTGGGCCCGGGGAGCTGTTTTTT. It specifies CASSFGGPGELFF.

This clonotype was observed at least ten times. The chain carries TRBV12-3 or TRBV12-4 and TRBJ2-3, with TRBD2 matching 7 bases. CDR3 size: 15 residues. Trimming at V came to 1 base and at J to 4 bases, leaving 5 bases not matched to a gene. The CDR3 here is CASSLGASGSDTQYF. The DNA for the CDR3 is TGTGCCAGCAGTTTAGGGGCTAGCGGTTCAGATACGCAGTATTTT.

This clonotype has ten or more counts. J is TRBJ1-5 and V is TRBV20-1, with D hard to call. Trimming pared 6 bases from V and 6 bases from J, leaving 21 bases between. The germline gives CDR1 DFQATT, CDR2 SNEGSKA (reference sequence). This CDR3 comprises 15 residues. In nucleotides, the CDR3 is TGCAGTGCCTCGACCGATTACGAGACCTCTCAGCCCCAGCATTTT. Its translation: CSASTDYETSQPQHF.

This clonotype was counted ten times or more. The chain recombines TRBV2 with TRBJ2-1; D remains unclear. The V and J ends lost 4 bases and 9 bases respectively, with 7 bases between them. This CDR3 has 11 amino acids. The V gene's germline CDR1 is SNHLY and CDR2 FYNNEI. The CDR3 nucleotides read TGTGCCAGCAGTGGTCGGTCTGAGCAGTTCTTC. This translates into CASSGRSEQFF. Drawing the rest from reference TRBV2 and TRBJ2-1, the complete variable domain is EPEVTQTPSHQVTQMGQEVILRCVPISNHLYFYWYRQILGQKVEFLVSFYNNEISEKSEIFDDQFSVERPDGSNFTLKIRSTKLEDSAMYFCASSGRSEQFFGPGTRLTVL.

This clonotype was seen a handful of times. The V call is TRBV5-1, the J call TRBJ1-4, with D possibly matching TRBD1 (6 bases). The CDR3 runs 15 residues. Germline V gives CDR1 SGHRS, CDR2 YFSETQ. The germline V and J ends were trimmed by 3 bases and 1 base, with 10 bases remaining between them. The CDR3 nucleotides read TGCGCCAGCAGCTCCGGACAGCTAACTAATGAAAAACTGTTTTTT. It encodes CASSSGQLTNEKLFF.

This clonotype turned up a few times. J is TRBJ1-1 and V is TRBV18; D unresolved. Germline CDR1 and CDR2: KGHSH and LQKENI. The ends were cut back, 3 bases at V and 4 bases at J, with 9 bases in the middle. This CDR3 is 13 amino acids long. Here the CDR3 DNA reads TGTGCCAGCTCACCCGAGGCTGCCACTGAAGCTTTCTTT. Its protein product is CASSPEAATEAFF.

This clonotype was counted only a few times. A much larger clone sits a single nucleotide away, making a read error possible. The chain recombines TRBV20-1 with TRBJ2-1, with D hard to call. Germline CDR1 and CDR2: DFQATT and SNEGSKA (reference sequence). Trimming left V 6 bases short and J 1 base short, with 7 bases between. The CDR3 consists of 12 residues. The chain's CDR3 is CSASASYNEQFF. The CDR3 DNA follows: TGCAGTGCCAGCGCGTCCTACAATGAGCAGTTCTTC.

Ten or more counts support this clonotype. The rearrangement uses TRBV24-1 and TRBJ2-1; 8 bases are a match to TRBD2. The V gene's germline CDR1 is KGHDR and CDR2 SFDVKD. This CDR3 comprises 16 residues. Trimming cost V 4 bases and J 0 bases; bases outside gene matches: 4. In nucleotides, the CDR3 is TGTGCCACCAGTGAGCGCGGGAGGAGCTCCTACAATGAGCAGTTCTTC. Amino acid sequence: CATSERGRSSYNEQFF.

This clonotype was recorded many times. V and J are TRBV5-1 and TRBJ2-5; D is possibly TRBD1 (5 bases). This CDR3 is 12 amino acids long. Germline assignment: CDR1 SGHRS and CDR2 YFSETQ. The V end lost 2 bases, the J end lost 5 bases, and 7 bases lay between the germline ends. The CDR3 spells CASSFKGETQYF. The CDR3 nucleotides read TGCGCCAGCAGCTTTAAGGGGGAGACCCAGTACTTC.

This clonotype was detected many times. The rearrangement uses TRBV5-1 and TRBJ1-6; a possible D gene is TRBD1 (5 bases). The germline V gene has CDR1 SGHRS and CDR2 YFSETQ. The V end was cut by 6 bases, the J end by 7 bases, with 14 bases between. The CDR3 covers 14 residues. The CDR3: CASTVGPDNSPLHF. CDR3 DNA sequence: TGCGCCAGCACCGTGGGACCGGACAATTCACCCCTCCACTTT. The full variable domain, rest sourced from reference TRBV5-1 and TRBJ1-6, is KAGVTQTPRYLIKTRGQQVTLSCSPISGHRSVSWYQQTPGQGLQFLFEYFSETQRNKGNFPGRFSGRQFSNSRSEMNVSTLELGDSALYLCASTVGPDNSPLHFGNGTRLTVT.

This clonotype was seen many times. The chain joins TRBV15 to TRBJ2-5, with 7 bases fitting TRBD2. CDR3 length equals 15 residues. Trimming took 0 bases from V and 5 from J; bases not matched to a gene: 6. The germline V gene encodes CDR1 LNHNV and CDR2 YYDKDF (reference sequence). The chain's CDR3 is CATSRDPTSRETQYF. For the CDR3, the DNA is TGTGCCACCAGCAGAGATCCGACTAGCCGGGAGACCCAGTACTTC.

This clonotype was observed many times. The chain recombines TRBV4-1 with TRBJ1-5; D may be TRBD1 (6 bases). This CDR3 is 16 amino acids long. The germline V and J ends were trimmed by 0 bases and 4 bases, with 13 bases remaining between them. In germline, CDR1 is MGHRA, CDR2 YSYEKL. In nucleotides, the CDR3 is TGCGCCAGCAGCCAAGACCCCACGCAGGGGAATCAGCCCCAGCATTTT. Translating gives CASSQDPTQGNQPQHF.

This clonotype was observed at least ten times. The V call is TRBV20-1, the J call TRBJ2-7; 11 nucleotides align to TRBD2. Germline V CDR1 and CDR2: DFQATT, SNEGSKA (reference sequence). The CDR3 extends over 12 amino acids. The junction had 2 bases not matched to a gene; V was cut back by 6 bases and J by 4 bases. CDR3 loop: CSAGTSGYEQYF. As DNA, the CDR3 is TGCAGTGCGGGGACTAGCGGTTACGAGCAGTACTTC.

In this sample, this clonotype turned up many times. The chain couples TRBV20-1 to TRBJ2-1, with D maybe TRBD1 (5 bases). The CDR3 contains 12 residues. The V end lost 5 bases, the J end lost 3 bases, and 8 bases lay between the germline ends. Germline-derived CDR1 and CDR2 are DFQATT and SNEGSKA (reference sequence). The CDR3 bases are TGCAGTGCTCCCGACAGCTACAATGAGCAGTTCTTC. This encodes CSAPDSYNEQFF.

This clonotype was detected many times. The J gene is TRBJ2-7, the V gene TRBV5-1, with 10 positions matching TRBD2. The V gene's germline CDR1 is SGHRS and CDR2 YFSETQ. With V trimmed by 3 bases and J by 3 bases, 3 bases remained unmatched. The CDR3 is 14 amino acids. CDR3 region: CASSWTSGDYEQYF. CDR3 sequence (DNA): TGCGCCAGCAGCTGGACTAGCGGAGACTACGAGCAGTACTTC.

Of note for this clonotype: A much larger clonotype is one base distant, so this may be a read error. The chain is built from TRBV7-2 and TRBJ2-1, with D possibly being TRBD2 (6 bases). The germline V gene has CDR1 SGHTA and CDR2 FQGNSA. This CDR3 spans 16 amino acids. The CDR3 nucleotides are TGTGCCAACAGCTTAGTAAGGCGCGGGATCGGGGATGAGCAGTTCTTC. As protein: CANSLVRRGIGDEQFF. The entire variable domain, with the rest obtained from reference TRBV7-2 and TRBJ2-1, is as follows: GAGVSQSPSNKVTEKGKDVELRCDPISGHTALYWYRQSLGQGLEFLIYFQGNSAPDKSGLPSDRFSAERTGGSVSTLTIQRTQQEDSAVYLCANSLVRRGIGDEQFFGPGTRLTVL.

Turning to this clonotype: The junction and the germline gene differ at one end; a read error may be behind it. CDR3 sequence (DNA): TGTGCCAGCAGTGTGGCCGGGGAGCTGTTTTTT. Translating it yields CASSVAGELFF. The chain is built from TRBV10-2 and TRBJ2-2; D is undetermined. Germline lookup yields CDR1 WSHSY and CDR2 SAAADI. There are 11 residues in the CDR3.

This clonotype has a count of ten or more. The chain uses TRBV6-2 or TRBV6-3 and TRBJ2-5, with 10 bases lining up with TRBD2. Germline values: CDR1 MNHEY, CDR2 SVGEGT. V was pared by 2 bases and J by 4 bases, with 13 bases of the junction left unmatched. The CDR3 totals 18 residues. CDR3 coding DNA: TGTGCCAGCAGTTACCATGTCCAGCTAGCGGGAGATCGAGAGACCCAGTACTTC. This sequence encodes CASSYHVQLAGDRETQYF.

This clonotype was observed many times. It may be a read error: a sequence one base away is much more abundant. The chain's CDR3 is CASSPLAGGSGEMFF. As DNA, the CDR3 is TGTGCCAGCAGTCCACTAGCGGGAGGGTCCGGGGAGATGTTTTTT. The chain has TRBV12-3 or TRBV12-4 and TRBJ2-2, with 13 bases aligning to TRBD2. CDR3 size: 15 residues.

In this sample, this clonotype turned up many times. The rearrangement uses TRBV7-9 and TRBJ1-1, with D perhaps TRBD1 (6 bases). The germline CDR1 and CDR2 sequences are SEHNR and FQNEAQ (reference sequence). The CDR3 covers 13 residues. V was cut by 1 base and J by 5 bases, with 8 bases left in between. The DNA of the CDR3 is TGTGCCAGCAGCTTAGGACAGGCGACTGAAGCTTTCTTT. Protein sequence: CASSLGQATEAFF.

There are many counts of this clonotype. CDR3 sequence reads: CASSPGTSNPGELFF. As DNA, the CDR3 is TGCGCCAGCAGCCCCGGGACTAGCAACCCCGGGGAGCTGTTTTTT. The chain combines TRBV5-1 with TRBJ2-2; 9 bases are shared with TRBD2. V lost 4 bases to trimming and J lost 6 bases; unmatched junction nucleotides: 7. The CDR3 totals 15 residues. Germline V CDR1 and CDR2: SGHRS, YFSETQ.

This clonotype was counted ten times or more. The chain has TRBV7-2 and TRBJ2-3; unclear D gene. Trimming took 5 bases from V and 0 from J, leaving 9 bases between them. CDR3 size: 14 residues. Per the germline V gene, CDR1 is SGHTA and CDR2 is FQGNSA. For the CDR3, the DNA is TGTGCCAGCAGCATGAGATCTAGCACAGATACGCAGTATTTT. Translating it yields CASSMRSSTDTQYF.

This clonotype was seen at least ten times. The chain uses TRBV20-1 and TRBJ1-1; tentative D call: TRBD1 (5 bases). V lost 0 bases and J 2 bases, leaving 13 bases between the germline ends. Looked up from germline, CDR1 is DFQATT and CDR2 is SNEGSKA (reference sequence). The CDR3 is 15 amino acids. For the CDR3, the DNA is TGCAGTGCTAGAGAAACCACAGGTCTCAACACTGAAGCTTTCTTT. Translation: CSARETTGLNTEAFF.

This clonotype was seen repeatedly, ten times or more. The chain links TRBV20-1 to TRBJ1-5; TRBD1 might be the D (5 bases). The length of the CDR3 is 14 residues. Germline loops: CDR1 DFQATT, CDR2 SNEGSKA (reference sequence). V lost 5 bases and J 0 bases, leaving 11 bases between the germline ends. The CDR3 DNA reads TGCAGTGCTTCCGTGACAGCTAGCAATCAGCCCCAGCATTTT. It translates to CSASVTASNQPQHF.